This T cell receptor beta chain stems from a study of blood T cell repertoires in COVID-19. Looking at the study overall: From T cells, B-cell-depleted T cells, or PBMCs came the material, which was cDNA or gDNA.

Methods used by the authors: Amplifying reference gene primers gave estimates of nucleated cell counts. Some clones are missing from TCRdb's copy, which holds only in-frame ones; the method was immunoSEQ multiplex PCR. The D gene and trimming were derived from the DNA, and the V and J assignments and clone size from that table. Of roughly 460,000 clones in the sample, about 90% are singletons; the top ten hold 0.65% to 1%. CDR1 and CDR2 from the germline V gene are SGHNT and YYREEE (reference sequence). CDR3 length: 13 residues. V was clipped by 1 base and J by 10 bases; unmatched bases: 5. Recruited during active infection, patients (from Seattle) were subsequently followed longitudinally.

The receptor was isolated from a man aged 18 to 30 with COVID-19, enrolled during active disease. Sequencing input: peripheral blood. The chain uses TRBV5-4 and TRBJ2-3; TRBD2 agrees at 8 bases. CDR3 in amino acids: CASSLPRTSPQYF. In DNA, the CDR3 is TGTGCCAGCAGCTTGCCACGGACTAGCCCGCAGTATTTT.